Each of the 29 T cell receptor beta chains below was sequenced from the same sample in a study of T cell repertoires in cytomegalovirus infection (dated by TCRdb to about 2019). The listed sequencing device is Illumina HiSeq 1500. TCRdb itself trimmed the public reads at Q25 with fastp, ran MiXCR and retained productive beta chains. Rows with a matching CDR3 protein are joined into one entry that keeps the most common DNA and genes. For this sample the table gives fewer than 550,000 distinct CDR3 sequences, of which about 11% were detected only once. The ten most abundant clones make up about a tenth of the sample. Sequenced material: PBMCs. The source is a human donor in good health (CMV status not recorded). Some clones in this sample may be carry-over from other donors' samples.

This clonotype was detected ten times or more. The chain has TRBV7-4 and TRBJ1-5; 11 nucleotides line up with TRBD1. This CDR3 spans 20 amino acids. After removal of 1 base from V and 0 bases from J, the junction contained 11 bases not matched to a gene. CDR1 is SGHVT, CDR2 SQSDAQ, per germline. The CDR3 here is CASSLGAGTGGLFSNQPQHF. The CDR3 DNA follows: TGTGCCAGCAGCTTAGGGGCAGGGACAGGGGGACTTTTTAGCAATCAGCCCCAGCATTTT.

This clonotype has at least ten counts. This sequence joins TRBV6-5 and TRBJ1-3; tentative D call: TRBD1 (5 bases). Trimming stripped 2 bases from V and 4 bases from J, with 15 bases between. Germline CDR1 MNHEY, CDR2 SVGAGI. CDR3 length equals 16 residues. The CDR3 DNA reads TGTGCCAGCAGTTACGCCGTTGGGGACGGGGGAAACACCATATATTTT. It codes for CASSYAVGDGGNTIYF.

This clonotype came up many times. The chain joins TRBV27 to TRBJ1-1, with unresolved D. Deletions cut 5 bases from V and 7 bases from J, with 11 bases between. The germline V gene encodes CDR1 MNHEY and CDR2 SMNVEV (reference sequence). CDR3 size: 12 residues. The CDR3 DNA reads TGTGCCAGCAGTCCGCCCGGCGATGAAGCTTTCTTT. It yields the protein CASSPPGDEAFF.

V usage is TRBV11-2 and J usage is TRBJ2-1, with 7 nucleotides matching TRBD1. This CDR3 spans 16 amino acids. The germline CDR1 and CDR2 sequences are SGHAT and FQNNGV. The V and J ends lost 5 bases and 1 base, in that order; junction bases with no gene match: 8. The CDR3 DNA reads TGTGCCAGCAGCCCACCGGGACAGATATCCTACAATGAGCAGTTCTTC. Its protein product is CASSPPGQISYNEQFF.

This clonotype was detected a few times. V and J are TRBV20-1 and TRBJ2-5; D is unclear. CDR3 length equals 12 residues. Trimming left V 3 bases short and J 5 bases short, with 10 bases between. Germline CDR1 and CDR2: DFQATT and SNEGSKA (reference sequence). CDR3 nucleotide sequence: TGCAGTGCTAGTAGGGCCGGGGAGACCCAGTACTTC. Amino acid sequence: CSASRAGETQYF.

The chain uses TRBV30 and TRBJ2-2; possibly TRBD2 for D (6 bases). CDR1 GTSNPN and CDR2 SVGIG come from the germline V gene (reference sequence). Trimming took 3 bases from V and 7 from J, leaving 15 bases between them. This CDR3 contains 14 residues. CDR3 residues: CAWSVLGGIGELFF. The CDR3 bases are TGTGCCTGGAGCGTCCTCGGGGGAATCGGGGAGCTGTTTTTT.

This clonotype was detected ten times or more. The chain has TRBV12-3 or TRBV12-4 and TRBJ2-5; the match to TRBD2 covers 8 bases. The CDR3 contains 16 residues. With 3 bases clipped from V and 2 bases from J, the junction kept 8 bases outside the gene matches. This CDR3 is CASSFGAGGLQETQYF. The CDR3 coding sequence is TGTGCCAGCAGTTTTGGGGCGGGGGGCCTTCAAGAGACCCAGTACTTC.

This clonotype came up many times. The V gene is TRBV7-8, the J gene TRBJ2-3; D is uncertain. CDR3 length: 15 amino acids. Trimming pared 1 base from V and 2 bases from J, leaving 10 bases between. Germline V gene lookup returns CDR1 SGHVS and CDR2 FQNEAQ. The DNA of the CDR3 is TGTGCCAGCAGCTTAGGGAGCGTCTCCACAGATACGCAGTATTTT. It encodes CASSLGSVSTDTQYF.

This clonotype appeared many times. The chain has TRBV7-2 and TRBJ2-2; 10 nucleotides agree with TRBD2. The CDR3 extends over 16 amino acids. The germline CDR1 and CDR2 sequences are SGHTA and FQGNSA. J lost 3 bases, V lost 6 bases, and 7 bases had no gene match. CDR3 bases: TGTGCCAGCAGGCAAAGGACTAGCGGATACACCGGGGAGCTGTTTTTT. It is translated as CASRQRTSGYTGELFF.

The chain joins TRBV7-9 to TRBJ2-5, with a weak D call TRBD2 (6 bases). Germline CDR1 SEHNR, CDR2 FQNEAQ (reference sequence). The CDR3 has 16 residues. Trimming shortened V by 1 base and J by 4 bases, and 16 bases separated the two germline ends. The CDR3 nucleotides are TGTGCCAGCAGCTTAGTCCCGACCGGGGGTCGAGAGACCCAGTACTTC. Its protein is CASSLVPTGGRETQYF.

This clonotype was observed many times. V is TRBV28 and J is TRBJ1-1, with D possibly matching TRBD1 (5 bases). The CDR3 totals 14 residues. Germline V gives CDR1 MDHEN, CDR2 SYDVKM. Trimming shortened V by 6 bases and J by 6 bases, and 17 bases separated the two germline ends. This chain's CDR3 is CASSLLGGKAEAFF. The CDR3 DNA reads TGTGCCAGCAGCCTCCTGGGGGGGAAAGCTGAAGCTTTCTTT.

This clonotype was seen a few times. The chain couples TRBV5-1 to TRBJ1-1; 7 bases map to TRBD1. The CDR3 is made up of 14 amino acids. CDR1 and CDR2 (germline): SGHRS, YFSETQ. V lost 0 bases to trimming and J lost 6 bases; unmatched junction nucleotides: 5. CDR3 bases: TGCGCCAGCAGCTTGGAAAACAGGGGACCTGAAGCTTTCTTT. It is translated as CASSLENRGPEAFF.

This chain connects TRBV12-3 or TRBV12-4 to TRBJ1-4; 7 nucleotides agree with TRBD1. This CDR3 is 15 amino acids long. V was pared by 5 bases and J by 5 bases, with 8 bases of the junction left unmatched. CDR3 nucleotides: TGTGCCAGCAGTCCGACAGGGTGGCCAAATGAAAAACTGTTTTTT. It encodes CASSPTGWPNEKLFF.

The chain employs TRBV7-4 and TRBJ2-5, with 7 nucleotides matching TRBD1. The V gene end was trimmed by 5 bases and the J gene end by 2 bases; junction bases not matched to a gene: 5. CDR3 length: 14 residues. Germline V gene data show CDR1 as SGHVT and CDR2 as SQSDAQ. CDR3 in amino acids: CASSPQGSQETQYF. In nucleotides, the CDR3 is TGTGCCAGCAGCCCACAGGGGTCTCAAGAGACCCAGTACTTC.

CDR3 DNA: TGTGCCAGCAGGACGGGCGCGGAGCCCCAGCATTTT. It codes for CASRTGAEPQHF. The chain employs TRBV7-9 and TRBJ1-5; D gene uncertain. CDR3 length: 12 amino acids. The V gene lost 6 bases and the J gene lost 8 bases, with 11 bases spanning the gap. The germline CDR1 and CDR2 sequences are SEHNR and FQNEAQ (reference sequence). Supplemented by reference TRBV7-9 and TRBJ1-5, the full variable domain reads DTGVSQNPRHKITKRGQNVTFRCDPISEHNRLYWYRQTLGQGPEFLTYFQNEAQLEKSRLLSDRFSAERPKGSFSTLEIQRTEQGDSAMYLCASRTGAEPQHFGDGTRLSIL.

This clonotype came up a few times. The chain joins TRBV19 to TRBJ1-5; D is unresolved. This CDR3 is 14 amino acids long. Germline V lookup: CDR1 LNHDA, CDR2 SQIVND (reference sequence). Trimming took off 7 bases at V and 6 bases at J, with 16 bases between the two ends. Here the CDR3 reads CASTPGPTLQPQHF. For the CDR3, the DNA is TGTGCCAGTACCCCAGGACCAACACTTCAGCCCCAGCATTTT.

This clonotype appeared many times. The chain employs TRBV12-3 or TRBV12-4 and TRBJ2-3; weak D call: TRBD1 (5 bases). Trimming took 7 bases from V and 1 from J, leaving 15 bases between them. The CDR3 contains 15 residues. The CDR3 nucleotides are TGTGCCAGCACCCCAAATGGCAGGGGCACAGATACGCAGTATTTT. Its translation: CASTPNGRGTDTQYF.

This clonotype was seen at least ten times. V and J are TRBV29-1 and TRBJ2-1; D may be TRBD1 or TRBD2 (6 bases each). Trimming took off 5 bases at V and 2 bases at J, with 16 bases between the two ends. This CDR3 region has 15 residues. The germline gives CDR1 SQVTM, CDR2 ANQGSEA. The CDR3 protein is CSVQRGARPYNEQFF. CDR3 nucleotides: TGCAGCGTTCAAAGGGGGGCAAGACCCTACAATGAGCAGTTCTTC.

This clonotype was found many times. This sequence joins TRBV19 and TRBJ2-4, with TRBD1 matching 7 bases. Germline V gene lookup returns CDR1 LNHDA and CDR2 SQIVND (reference sequence). The ends lost 9 bases at V and 3 bases at J; junction bases unmatched: 8. The CDR3 spans 14 residues. This CDR3 is CASAAGGDKNIQYF. As DNA, the CDR3 is TGTGCCAGCGCTGCAGGGGGTGACAAAAACATTCAGTACTTC.

The chain combines TRBV28 with TRBJ2-7, with unresolved D. Trimming pared 2 bases from V and 6 bases from J, leaving 11 bases between. The CDR3 loop spans 13 amino acids. Looked up from germline, CDR1 is MDHEN and CDR2 is SYDVKM. CDR3 nucleotide sequence: TGTGCCAGCAGTTTAACTATCCTTGCCGAGCAGTACTTC. This codes for CASSLTILAEQYF.

The chain links TRBV2 to TRBJ2-7; 10 positions match TRBD1. Germline assignment: CDR1 SNHLY and CDR2 FYNNEI. Trimming removed 7 bases from V and 2 bases from J; junction bases left unmatched: 5. The CDR3 contains 14 residues. The CDR3 spells CASKGQGTAYEQYF. CDR3 DNA sequence: TGTGCCAGCAAGGGACAGGGGACCGCCTACGAGCAGTACTTC. The variable domain in full, completed from reference TRBV2 and TRBJ2-7, reads EPEVTQTPSHQVTQMGQEVILRCVPISNHLYFYWYRQILGQKVEFLVSFYNNEISEKSEIFDDQFSVERPDGSNFTLKIRSTKLEDSAMYFCASKGQGTAYEQYFGPGTRLTVT.

This clonotype was seen only a few times. The genes are TRBV7-9 and TRBJ2-5; TRBD1 agrees at 9 bases. V was pared by 6 bases and J by 4 bases, with 6 bases of the junction left unmatched. The length of the CDR3 is 14 residues. In germline, CDR1 is SEHNR, CDR2 FQNEAQ (reference sequence). The CDR3 sequence: CASRPDRGRETQYF. CDR3 nucleotides: TGTGCCAGCAGACCGGACAGGGGAAGAGAGACCCAGTACTTC.

The table lists this clonotype with many counts. This sequence joins TRBV27 and TRBJ1-1, with D unclear. From germline, CDR1 is MNHEY and CDR2 SMNVEV (reference sequence). Trimming removed 3 bases from V and 4 bases from J, with 21 bases in between. The CDR3 loop spans 17 amino acids. CDR3: CASSFVSPRAYGTEAFF. The CDR3 coding sequence is TGTGCCAGCAGTTTTGTGTCGCCGCGTGCGTACGGCACTGAAGCTTTCTTT.

The gene calls are TRBV5-1 and TRBJ2-2, with 10 nucleotides matching TRBD1. This CDR3 region has 15 residues. Germline V gene lookup returns CDR1 SGHRS and CDR2 YFSETQ. V shed 4 bases and J 4 bases; nucleotides not matched to a gene: 4. The CDR3 region is CASSGRDRGTGELFF. In nucleotides, the CDR3 is TGCGCCAGCAGCGGCCGGGACAGGGGCACCGGGGAGCTGTTTTTT.

This clonotype was detected a few times. V and J are TRBV24-1 and TRBJ1-5; 10 bases agree with TRBD1. The CDR3 totals 14 residues. The V gene end was trimmed by 12 bases and the J gene end by 7 bases; junction bases not matched to a gene: 11. Germline CDR1 KGHDR, CDR2 SFDVKD. The CDR3 DNA reads as TGTGCCCCGGAGGCCGGGACAGGGGAGCAGCCCCAGCATTTT. Translation: CAPEAGTGEQPQHF.

This rearrangement joins TRBV5-1 to TRBJ2-2, with a possible D match to TRBD1 (6 bases). The CDR3 loop spans 15 amino acids. Germline V gene sequence: CDR1 SGHRS, CDR2 YFSETQ. V was cut by 4 bases and J by 4 bases, with 14 bases left in between. The CDR3 region is CASSPGTKSTGELFF. CDR3 nucleotides: TGCGCCAGCAGCCCGGGGACAAAGTCCACCGGGGAGCTGTTTTTT.

The chain has TRBV3-1 and TRBJ2-6; D unresolved. V was clipped by 3 bases and J by 4 bases, with 7 bases between them. The CDR3 spans 14 residues. Germline assignment: CDR1 LGHDT and CDR2 YNNKEL (reference sequence). The CDR3 loop reads CASSQRDGANVLTF. DNA for the CDR3: TGTGCCAGCAGCCAGCGAGACGGGGCCAACGTCCTGACTTTC.

This clonotype showed up just a few times. This rearrangement joins TRBV2 to TRBJ1-1; TRBD1 agrees at 8 bases. This CDR3 is 13 amino acids long. The J segment lost 10 bases and the V segment lost 2 bases, leaving 6 bases of the junction unmatched. Germline V lookup: CDR1 SNHLY, CDR2 FYNNEI. In DNA, the CDR3 is TGTGCCAGCAGTGAACCCCGGACAGGGCGAGCTTTCTTT. Translated, it gives CASSEPRTGRAFF. The complete variable domain, with remaining parts taken from reference TRBV2 and TRBJ1-1, reads EPEVTQTPSHQVTQMGQEVILRCVPISNHLYFYWYRQILGQKVEFLVSFYNNEISEKSEIFDDQFSVERPDGSNFTLKIRSTKLEDSAMYFCASSEPRTGRAFFGQGTRLTVV.

This clonotype was detected only a few times. J is TRBJ2-5 and V is TRBV20-1; 11 bases are shared with TRBD2. The CDR3 runs 14 residues. Germline V gene lookup returns CDR1 DFQATT and CDR2 SNEGSKA (reference sequence). The V gene end was trimmed by 6 bases and the J gene end by 1 base; junction bases not matched to a gene: 4. The DNA for the CDR3 is TGCAGTGCACGCGGACTAGCGGGCCAAGAGACCCAGTACTTC. Translated, it gives CSARGLAGQETQYF.